This TCR beta chain was captured in a study of cytomegalovirus exposure and HLA in healthy donors. Broader study findings: CMV serostatus was the only recorded immune exposure for donors. Follow-up analysis later connected one missense variant in DCLRE1C with trimming of TCR beta V- and J-genes.

PCR was performed using 60 Vbeta and 13 Jbeta primers. Method: immunoSEQ multiplex PCR; TCRdb's copy keeps in-frame clones and lacks some. The data show about 190,000 clones, and the top ten clones hold roughly 0.98%. Worth noting for this clone: Its antigen remains unknown.

In germline, CDR1 is LNHDA, CDR2 SQIVND (reference sequence). V lost 5 bases and J lost 0; bases outside the gene matches: 9. This CDR3 contains 18 residues. The chain carries TRBV19 and TRBJ2-6; TRBD1 matches 8 bases. The receptor was derived from a woman younger than 45 in good health and CMV-seropositive. The sequencing input was PBMCs. The CDR3 sequence: CASSPGQGSASGANVLTF. DNA for the CDR3: TGTGCCAGTAGTCCCGGACAGGGTTCCGCCTCTGGGGCCAACGTCCTGACTTTC.